Detailed here is one TCR beta chain. The CDR3 loop spans 13 amino acids. V lost 3 bases and J 4 bases, leaving 12 bases between the germline ends. Germline-derived CDR1 and CDR2 are SQVTM and ANQGSEA. Treatment: oral pan-JAK inhibitor, 5-10 mg twice daily. As the sequencing template, cDNA was produced by extracting RNA and reverse transcribing it. Profiled with immunoSEQ multiplex PCR; TCRdb holds only in-frame clones, not every one. The table shows 160,000 or so clones, with approximately 59% occurring only once. The entry originates in a study of CD8+ T cells in alopecia areata. The chain has TRBV29-1 and TRBJ1-2; perhaps TRBD1 as D (5 bases). This TCR derives from a human donor with alopecia areata. This material consisted of CD4+ T cells sorted from blood, taken at approximately week 60, from a patient treated with tofacitinib. CDR3 bases: TGCAGCGTTGACAGGGTCGAATCCTATGGCTACACCTTC. This encodes CSVDRVESYGYTF.